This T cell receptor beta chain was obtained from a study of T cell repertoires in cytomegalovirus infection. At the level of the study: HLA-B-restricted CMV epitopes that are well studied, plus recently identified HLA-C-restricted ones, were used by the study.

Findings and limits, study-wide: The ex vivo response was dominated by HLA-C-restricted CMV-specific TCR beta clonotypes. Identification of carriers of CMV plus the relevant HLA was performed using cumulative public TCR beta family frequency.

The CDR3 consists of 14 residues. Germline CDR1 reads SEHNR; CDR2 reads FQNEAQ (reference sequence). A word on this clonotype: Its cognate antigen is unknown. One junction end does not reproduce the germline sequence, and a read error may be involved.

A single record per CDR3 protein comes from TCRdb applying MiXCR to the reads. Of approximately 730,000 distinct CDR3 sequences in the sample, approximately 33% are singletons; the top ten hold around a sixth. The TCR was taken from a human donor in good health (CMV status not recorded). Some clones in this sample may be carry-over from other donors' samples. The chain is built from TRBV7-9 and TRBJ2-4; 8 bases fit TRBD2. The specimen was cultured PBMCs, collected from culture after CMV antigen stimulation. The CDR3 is CASSFGGEAGVVGF. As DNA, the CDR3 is TGTGCCAGCAGCTTCGGCGGGGAAGCGGGAGTCGTAGGGTTC.